This TCR beta chain appears in the sequencing data of a study of cytomegalovirus exposure and HLA in healthy donors. Whole-study findings and limits: Certain sequence variants were highly shared and formed a cluster, and this cluster was likely a sequencing artifact. A few CMV-associated chains proved CMV antigen-specific in vitro.

As concerns this clone: The target antigen is unknown.

60 Vbeta and 13 Jbeta primers were used in PCR. Here immunoSEQ multiplex PCR was the method, and the copy in TCRdb shows in-frame clones only, minus some. Of 150,000 to 200,000 clones in the sample, approximately 88% were seen once. V was trimmed by 4 bases and J by 8 bases, leaving 11 bases between them. The CDR3 consists of 13 residues. Germline V gene sequence: CDR1 SNHLY, CDR2 FYNNEI. The source is a boy younger than 18 in good health and CMV-seronegative. This chain connects TRBV2 to TRBJ1-4; tentative D call: TRBD1 (6 bases). The specimen was PBMCs. Written as DNA, the CDR3 is TGTGCCAGCAGTGCAGCAGGGGAAGAAAAACTGTTTTTT. Translated: CASSAAGEEKLFF.